What follows are 22 T cell receptor beta chains derived from one specimen sequenced in a study of post-analysis software for immune sequencing data (dated by TCRdb to the mid-2010s). The investigation overall reported the following: Roughly 5 TRBV segments, including TRBV5-6, TRBV5-1 and TRBV20-1, were significantly more frequent in patients than controls.

These receptors have no identified antigens. The library was prepared using PCR. These reads were obtained on an Illumina HiSeq 2500. To reduce PCR and sequencing biases, unique molecular identifiers were incorporated into the TCR beta cDNA libraries. TCRdb reworked the public reads: Q25 trimming with fastp, MiXCR clone assembly, productive beta chains retained. Every CDR3 protein is listed once, alongside the most common genes and DNA of its rows. Across this sample there are roughly 800,000 distinct CDR3 sequences, with around 53% seen only once. Over 4% of the sample rests with the top ten. Source material: blood. The receptors were gathered from a girl under 18 with multiple sclerosis.

This chain joins TRBV3-1 and TRBJ2-1; 7 bases agree with TRBD1. This CDR3 is 15 amino acids long. With V trimmed by 4 bases and J by 7 bases, 10 bases remained unmatched. Germline V CDR1 and CDR2: LGHDT, YNNKEL (reference sequence). The CDR3 DNA is TGTGCCAGCAGCCCCGACAGGGCCGTGACGAATGAGCAGTTCTTC. This codes for CASSPDRAVTNEQFF.

V gene TRBV7-8 combines with J gene TRBJ1-4, with a tentative D call TRBD1 (5 bases). The CDR3 has 17 amino acids. Per the germline V gene, CDR1 is SGHVS and CDR2 is FQNEAQ. Trimming left V 1 base short and J 3 bases short, with 15 bases between. The CDR3 bases are TGTGCCAGCAGCTTAGTGGGGGTGGTTAGCTCTAATGAAAAACTGTTTTTT. As protein: CASSLVGVVSSNEKLFF.

CDR3 bases: TGTGCCAGCAGTCCCCCGTGGACAGTTAACTATGGCTACACCTTC. Residues: CASSPPWTVNYGYTF. The chain joins TRBV25-1 to TRBJ1-2, with a possible D match to TRBD1 (6 bases). The CDR3 is 15 residues long. V was shortened by 5 bases and J by 1 base, with 14 bases between the two germline ends. Germline CDR1 is MGHDK and CDR2 is SYGVNS.

This chain uses TRBV20-1 with TRBJ1-2; D ambiguous. The CDR3 contains 10 residues. V was cut by 4 bases and J by 5 bases, with 5 bases left in between. Germline CDR1 and CDR2: DFQATT and SNEGSKA (reference sequence). The CDR3 reads CSAKSYGYTF. The CDR3 DNA is TGCAGTGCTAAAAGTTATGGCTACACCTTC.

The chain employs TRBV20-1 and TRBJ1-1; D not resolved. The germline V gene has CDR1 DFQATT and CDR2 SNEGSKA (reference sequence). V lost 3 bases to trimming and J lost 13 bases, with 12 bases between them. The CDR3 consists of 10 residues. CDR3 sequence: CSARKGIGFF. CDR3 sequence (DNA): TGCAGTGCTAGGAAGGGTATTGGTTTCTTT.

This clonotype was counted a few times. V and J are TRBV7-3 and TRBJ1-6; tentatively, D is TRBD1 (5 bases). Germline V CDR1 and CDR2: SGHTA, FQGTGA. The CDR3 is 13 amino acids. V lost 5 bases and J lost 8, with 10 bases in between. CDR3 sequence reads: CASSPDRDSPLHF. The DNA for the CDR3 is TGTGCCAGCAGCCCAGACAGAGATTCACCCCTCCACTTT.

The chain is built from TRBV6-1 and TRBJ2-5, with TRBD2 as a possible D gene (5 bases). The length of the CDR3 is 14 residues. The V end lost 5 bases, the J end lost 3 bases, and 13 bases lay between the germline ends. The V gene's germline CDR1 is MNHNS and CDR2 SASEGT. The DNA of the CDR3 is TGTGCCAGCAGTAAGCCAGTGGGAGAAGAGACCCAGTACTTC. It codes for CASSKPVGEETQYF.

This clonotype has only a few counts. The genes are TRBV12-3 or TRBV12-4 and TRBJ2-5; no reliable D call. The ends were cut back, 7 bases at V and 5 bases at J, with 17 bases in the middle. The CDR3 runs 14 residues. CDR3 loop: CASTERTLGETQYF. CDR3 nucleotides: TGTGCCAGCACCGAACGAACCCTCGGGGAGACCCAGTACTTC.

The V and J genes are TRBV7-8 and TRBJ2-5, with 9 bases fitting TRBD1. The CDR3 sequence is 15 residues long. The trim removed 4 bases at V and 5 bases at J, leaving 8 bases unmatched. Germline-derived CDR1 and CDR2 are SGHVS and FQNEAQ. This CDR3 is CASSSGQGASETQYF. The CDR3 coding sequence is TGTGCCAGCAGCTCGGGACAGGGCGCCTCGGAGACCCAGTACTTC.

The J gene is TRBJ1-2, the V gene TRBV30; possibly TRBD1 for D (6 bases). The CDR3 length is 12 residues. Germline CDR1 reads GTSNPN; CDR2 reads SVGIG (reference sequence). Trimming took off 5 bases at V and 4 bases at J, with 11 bases between the two ends. CDR3 sequence reads: CAWGDKSYGYTF. The CDR3 nucleotides read TGTGCCTGGGGGGACAAGTCCTATGGCTACACCTTC.

The chain recombines TRBV7-2 with TRBJ2-1, with 12 bases that match TRBD1. Germline V lookup: CDR1 SGHTA, CDR2 FQGNSA. Losses at the gene ends were 5 bases for V and 8 bases for J; bases not matched to a gene: 4. The CDR3 has 14 amino acids. Here the CDR3 reads CASSEGTGGDEQFF. CDR3 DNA: TGTGCCAGCAGCGAGGGGACAGGGGGCGATGAGCAGTTCTTC. The whole variable domain, remainder taken from reference TRBV7-2 and TRBJ2-1, is GAGVSQSPSNKVTEKGKDVELRCDPISGHTALYWYRQSLGQGLEFLIYFQGNSAPDKSGLPSDRFSAERTGGSVSTLTIQRTQQEDSAVYLCASSEGTGGDEQFFGPGTRLTVL.

The V call is TRBV20-1, the J call TRBJ2-5; D not certain. The germline CDR1 and CDR2 sequences are DFQATT and SNEGSKA (reference sequence). V was pared by 3 bases and J by 1 base, with 9 bases between. CDR3 length equals 13 residues. CDR3 nucleotides: TGCAGTGCTAGCAGCCGGGCCCAAGAGACCCAGTACTTC. It is translated as CSASSRAQETQYF.

This chain uses TRBV20-1 with TRBJ2-7; 8 bases map to TRBD1. With 3 bases clipped from V and 11 bases from J, the junction kept 6 bases outside the gene matches. Germline loops: CDR1 DFQATT, CDR2 SNEGSKA (reference sequence). The CDR3 extends over 11 amino acids. CDR3 DNA: TGCAGTGCTAGTGGAGGACAGGGAGAGTACTTC. Encoded protein: CSASGGQGEYF.

The V gene is TRBV28, the J gene TRBJ2-7; D is uncertain. Germline CDR1 MDHEN, CDR2 SYDVKM. V lost 7 bases, J lost 2 bases, and 12 bases lay in between. The CDR3 runs to 13 residues. The CDR3 spells CASNLDGTYEQYF. CDR3 nucleotides: TGTGCCAGCAACTTGGACGGAACCTACGAGCAGTACTTC.

The rearrangement uses TRBV7-2 and TRBJ2-5; 10 bases match TRBD1. Germline CDR1 reads SGHTA; CDR2 reads FQGNSA. V dropped 4 bases and J dropped 5; count of bases not matched to a gene: 7. This CDR3 region has 15 residues. This CDR3 reads CASSSTGGRGETQYF. CDR3 nucleotide sequence: TGTGCCAGCAGCTCGACAGGGGGCCGGGGGGAGACCCAGTACTTC.

This clonotype was picked up a small number of times. The genes are TRBV6-5 and TRBJ2-4, with D perhaps TRBD2 (6 bases). CDR3 size: 15 residues. The ends were cut back, 5 bases at V and 0 bases at J, with 11 bases in the middle. Germline V gives CDR1 MNHEY, CDR2 SVGAGI. CDR3 residues: CASSLRGTAKNIQYF. CDR3 coding DNA: TGTGCCAGCAGTCTCCGGGGGACAGCCAAAAACATTCAGTACTTC.

The V gene is TRBV7-9, the J gene TRBJ2-4; 8 nucleotides match TRBD2. The J call could be wrong; TRBJ2-5 is a better fit for the DNA end. Germline CDR1 and CDR2: SEHNR and FQNEAQ (reference sequence). This CDR3 spans 15 amino acids. DNA of the CDR3: TGTGCCAGCAGCGCCCCCCGCGGGGGGATGGAGACCCAGTACTTC. Amino acid sequence: CASSAPRGGMETQYF.

Note on this clonotype: A much larger clone lies one base from this, so it may be a read error. This chain joins TRBV12-3 or TRBV12-4 and TRBJ2-1; 10 nucleotides agree with TRBD1. This CDR3 is 15 amino acids long. In DNA, the CDR3 is TGTGCCAGCAGTTTATCGGGACAGGGGTTGGTTGAGCAGGTCTTC. It codes for CASSLSGQGLVEQVF.

The rearrangement uses TRBV29-1 and TRBJ2-1, with TRBD2 matching 7 bases. The ends lost 7 bases at V and 8 bases at J; junction bases unmatched: 8. The germline gives CDR1 SQVTM, CDR2 ANQGSEA. The CDR3 sequence is 12 residues long. In nucleotides, the CDR3 is TGCAGCGCCTCACTAGCGAGGGATGAGCAGTTCTTC. Residues: CSASLARDEQFF.

This clonotype was recorded a few times. V and J are TRBV7-9 and TRBJ2-1; D could derive from TRBD1 or TRBD2 (5 bases each). The CDR3 totals 16 residues. With 3 bases removed from V and 4 bases from J, the gap between germline ends came to 16 bases. CDR1 and CDR2 (germline): SEHNR, FQNEAQ (reference sequence). DNA of the CDR3: TGTGCCAGCAGCTTTGGACCGGGACGGAAATACAATGAGCAGTTCTTC. Residues: CASSFGPGRKYNEQFF.

The V gene is TRBV20-1, the J gene TRBJ2-7; 7 bases line up with TRBD1. Looked up from germline, CDR1 is DFQATT and CDR2 is SNEGSKA (reference sequence). The CDR3 length is 17 residues. Losses at the gene ends were 3 bases for V and 7 bases for J; bases not matched to a gene: 21. CDR3: CSASRQTPDRAPREQYF. In nucleotides, the CDR3 is TGCAGTGCTAGCCGCCAAACCCCTGACAGGGCCCCCCGGGAGCAGTACTTC.

The table lists this clonotype with a few counts. The chain combines TRBV20-1 with TRBJ2-1; 11 nucleotides agree with TRBD2. The trim removed 3 bases at V and 4 bases at J, leaving 5 bases unmatched. CDR1 is DFQATT, CDR2 SNEGSKA, per germline (reference sequence). The CDR3 has 15 residues. CDR3 loop: CSARGGLAAYNEQFF. CDR3 bases: TGCAGTGCTAGGGGGGGACTAGCGGCTTACAATGAGCAGTTCTTC.